The rows below give T cell receptor beta chains drawn from one sample of a study of blood T cell repertoires in COVID-19. Method: immunoSEQ multiplex PCR; TCRdb's copy keeps in-frame clones and lacks some. Of around 51,000 clones listed, about 86% were seen once; the top ten hold 3.5% to 5%. Specimen: peripheral blood. The origin of the receptors is a man of 80 years or more with active COVID-19. CDR3s include the opening cysteine and the closing phenylalanine or tryptophan. Each record gives: D gene, clone size, J gene, V gene, CDR3 protein, CDR3 DNA. The D gene is left open where the match is weak. Rows give clone size only sometimes, using once, few, many, or a class for an expanded clone.

TRBD1,NA,TRBJ2-1,TRBV28,CASSPQRGQGIYNEQFF,TGTGCCAGCAGTCCACAAAGGGGGCAGGGGATCTACAATGAGCAGTTCTTC
NA,NA,TRBJ1-4,TRBV15,CATQDSYSNEKLFF,TGTGCCACCCAGGACAGTTACTCTAATGAAAAACTGTTTTTT
TRBD2,NA,TRBJ2-1,TRBV6-5,CASSAGLAGYNEQFF,TGTGCCAGCAGCGCGGGACTAGCGGGGTACAATGAGCAGTTCTTC
NA,NA,TRBJ1-5,TRBV6-5,CASTQQVNSNQPQHF,TGTGCCAGCACCCAGCAGGTTAATAGCAATCAGCCCCAGCATTTT
TRBD1,NA,TRBJ2-1,TRBV6-6,CASRGTGHNEQFF,TGTGCCAGCAGGGGGACAGGGCACAATGAGCAGTTCTTC
NA,NA,TRBJ2-1,TRBV30,CAWKGESSYNEQFF,TGTGCCTGGAAGGGGGAAAGCTCCTACAATGAGCAGTTCTTC
TRBD2,NA,TRBJ2-7,TRBV27,CASSLRTSGFYEQYF,TGTGCCAGCAGTTTGCGAACTAGCGGATTTTACGAGCAGTACTTC
TRBD2,NA,TRBJ2-5,TRBV13,CASSEGLAAFQETQYF,TGTGCCAGCAGCGAAGGACTAGCGGCCTTCCAAGAGACCCAGTACTTC
TRBD1,once,TRBJ2-5,TRBV9,CASSVSGTAKTQETQYF,TGTGCCAGCAGCGTGTCCGGGACAGCTAAAACTCAAGAGACCCAGTACTTC
TRBD1,NA,TRBJ2-7,TRBV28,CASSKRPGQIMRRGSYEQYF,TGTGCCAGCAGCAAAAGACCGGGACAGATCATGAGACGGGGCTCCTACGAGCAGTACTTC
TRBD1,few,TRBJ2-7,TRBV15,CATSRGGQGYEQYF,TGTGCCACCAGCAGAGGGGGACAGGGCTACGAGCAGTACTTC
TRBD1,NA,TRBJ2-3,TRBV19,CASTPTGSTDTQYF,TGTGCCAGTACTCCGACAGGGTCTACCGATACGCAGTATTTT
NA,NA,TRBJ1-1,TRBV28,CASSLRQNTEAFF,TGTGCCAGCAGTCTCCGACAGAACACTGAAGCTTTCTTT
NA,NA,TRBJ1-6,TRBV19,CASSITLGHRNSPLHF,TGTGCCAGTAGTATCACCCTTGGACACCGTAATTCACCCCTCCACTTT
NA,NA,TRBJ2-5,TRBV27,CASSSAASVETQYF,TGTGCCAGCAGCTCAGCCGCTAGCGTAGAGACCCAGTACTTC
TRBD2,NA,TRBJ2-3,TRBV4-3,CASSLSRFAGEWYF,TGCGCCAGCAGCCTATCCCGCTTTGCGGGAGAATGGTATTTT
TRBD2,NA,TRBJ2-1,TRBV4-2,CASSQATSGVNEQFF,TGTGCCAGCAGCCAAGCGACTAGCGGGGTCAATGAGCAGTTCTTC
NA,NA,TRBJ1-2,TRBV19,CASSISGWNGYTF,TGTGCCAGTAGTATTTCAGGGTGGAATGGCTACACCTTC
TRBD1,once,TRBJ2-1,TRBV5-6,CASSSDRGGSYNEQFF,TGTGCCAGCAGCTCGGACAGGGGGGGATCCTACAATGAGCAGTTCTTC
NA,NA,TRBJ2-3,TRBV30,CAWSPGSDTQYF,TGTGCCTGGAGTCCCGGGTCGGATACGCAGTATTTT
NA,NA,TRBJ2-1,TRBV28,CASSSPDSSYNEQFF,TGTGCCAGCAGTTCCCCGGACAGTTCCTACAATGAGCAGTTCTTC
NA,NA,TRBJ2-7,TRBV7-2,CASSLGTEYEQYF,TGTGCCAGCAGCTTAGGGACAGAGTACGAGCAGTACTTC
TRBD1,NA,TRBJ1-2,TRBV18,CASSPNGQGNGYTF,TGTGCCAGCTCACCGAATGGACAGGGAAATGGCTACACCTTC
NA,once,TRBJ2-7,TRBV6-6,CASRQTQYEQYF,TGTGCCAGCAGGCAAACACAGTACGAGCAGTACTTC
TRBD1,NA,TRBJ1-5,TRBV7-8,CASSLHWDRGHQPQHF,TGTGCCAGCAGCCTTCATTGGGACAGGGGCCATCAGCCCCAGCATTTT
TRBD1,few,TRBJ1-3,TRBV12-3/TRBV12-4,CASQQGSNTIYF,TGTGCCAGTCAACAGGGGTCGAACACCATATATTTT
TRBD2,NA,TRBJ2-1,TRBV19,CASTIAGGPTYGNEQFF,TGTGCCAGTACAATAGCGGGAGGACCAACCTACGGCAATGAGCAGTTCTTC
TRBD2,NA,TRBJ2-5,TRBV7-2,CASSSGALETQYF,TGTGCCAGCAGCAGCGGGGCACTAGAGACCCAGTACTTC
TRBD1,once,TRBJ2-2,TRBV27,CASQGANTGELFF,TGTGCCAGTCAGGGGGCTAACACCGGGGAGCTGTTTTTT
NA,NA,TRBJ2-1,TRBV9,CASSVGASDKYNEQFF,TGTGCCAGCAGCGTAGGGGCTAGCGACAAATACAATGAGCAGTTCTTC
NA,NA,TRBJ2-3,TRBV21-1,CASRNPGLSKLRTDTQYF,TGTGCCAGCAGAAATCCGGGACTATCTAAACTCCGCACAGATACGCAGTATTTT
NA,NA,TRBJ1-1,TRBV9,CASSVVDSNTEAFF,TGTGCCAGCAGCGTTGTTGACAGTAACACTGAAGCTTTCTTT
NA,few,TRBJ1-1,TRBV30,CAWSQGGAGNPEAFF,TGTGCCTGGAGTCAAGGAGGGGCAGGGAACCCTGAAGCTTTCTTT
NA,NA,TRBJ2-3,TRBV18,CASSQDPGGTDTQYF,TGTGCCAGCTCACAAGACCCGGGGGGCACAGATACGCAGTATTTT
NA,NA,TRBJ2-2,TRBV9,CASSSNSNTGELFF,TGTGCCAGCAGCTCCAACAGTAACACCGGGGAGCTGTTTTTT
NA,NA,TRBJ1-4,TRBV6-1,CASSEARHIGEKLFF,TGTGCCAGCAGTGAAGCACGGCATATCGGGGAAAAACTGTTTTTT
TRBD2,NA,TRBJ2-5,TRBV5-4,CASSLGPGGAKETQYF,TGTGCCAGCAGCTTGGGGCCGGGGGGGGCAAAAGAGACCCAGTACTTC
TRBD2,NA,TRBJ2-7,TRBV5-8,CASSWLRREKYEQYF,TGTGCCAGCAGCTGGCTAAGGCGGGAGAAGTACGAGCAGTACTTC
NA,NA,TRBJ2-7,TRBV3-1/TRBV3-2,CASSRAEQYF,TGTGCCAGCAGTAGAGCCGAGCAGTACTTC
TRBD2,few,TRBJ2-7,TRBV5-4,CASSLGAGPSGEQYF,TGTGCCAGCAGCTTGGGAGCGGGACCTAGTGGCGAGCAGTACTTC
NA,few,TRBJ2-7,TRBV7-9,CASSRRSSDYEQYF,TGTGCCAGCAGCCGCCGTTCTTCAGACTACGAGCAGTACTTC
NA,NA,TRBJ2-3,TRBV7-8,CASSLSLTDTQYF,TGTGCCAGCAGCTTATCACTGACAGATACGCAGTATTTT
TRBD2,NA,TRBJ2-3,TRBV5-1,CASSFGLAGRTDTQYF,TGCGCCAGCAGCTTCGGACTAGCGGGACGGACAGATACGCAGTATTTT